One and the same sample provided the 20 T cell receptor beta chains below, sequenced in a study of low-dose radiotherapy and immunotherapy resistance in tumors. TRAV- and TRBV-specific primers were used for first-strand cDNA, which covered alpha and beta chains. TCR amplification used about 18 PCR cycles, a constant-region primer and a V-primer adapter. TCRdb reanalysed the reads using MiXCR and keeps one entry per CDR3 protein. The data hold around 84,000 distinct CDR3 sequences, with around 17% observed a single time. The time point denotes: after trial treatment. The treatment: LDRT plus nivolumab, ipilimumab, low-dose cyclophosphamide and aspirin (RACIN trial). Sequenced material: PBMCs, taken after low-dose radiotherapy plus immunotherapy. The receptors derive from a male donor with prostate cancer.

This clonotype was seen many times. V and J are TRBV28 and TRBJ2-7; TRBD2 is a possible D gene (5 bases). Looked up from germline, CDR1 is MDHEN and CDR2 is SYDVKM. V lost 2 bases and J 5 bases, leaving 16 bases between the germline ends. The CDR3 runs to 15 residues. CDR3 DNA sequence: TGTGCCAGCAGTTTACAATCAGCCGGGATCAACGAGCAGTACTTC. This sequence encodes CASSLQSAGINEQYF.

The chain couples TRBV11-3 to TRBJ2-3, with a weak D call TRBD1 (6 bases). CDR1 and CDR2 from the germline V gene are SGHNT and YENEEA. Trimming pared 5 bases from V and 4 bases from J, leaving 10 bases between. CDR3 length: 13 amino acids. The CDR3, as DNA: TGTGCCAGCAGCCCCGCAGGGGCAGATACGCAGTATTTT. Translating gives CASSPAGADTQYF.

This clonotype was detected many times. This sequence joins TRBV6-1 and TRBJ1-5; 9 bases align to TRBD1. In germline, CDR1 is MNHNS, CDR2 SASEGT. This CDR3 contains 17 residues. Germline trimming cut 2 bases from V and 7 bases from J; bases unmatched to any gene: 12. Here the CDR3 DNA reads TGTGCCAGCAGTGAAATGGGCGGACAGGGGCCTTGGCAGCCCCAGCATTTT. Protein product: CASSEMGGQGPWQPQHF.

The chain employs TRBV28 and TRBJ1-2, with TRBD1 matching over 9 bases. The CDR3 is 15 residues long. CDR1 is MDHEN and CDR2 is SYDVKM in the germline V gene. Losses at the gene ends were 1 base for V and 4 bases for J; bases not matched to a gene: 4. The CDR3 reads CASSLYPGQGYGYTF. Here the CDR3 DNA reads TGTGCCAGCAGTTTATATCCGGGACAGGGCTATGGCTACACCTTC.

This clonotype appeared many times. This rearrangement joins TRBV10-3 to TRBJ2-3; 7 nucleotides agree with TRBD1. The ends lost 11 bases at V and 4 bases at J; junction bases unmatched: 9. The CDR3 loop spans 13 amino acids. Germline CDR1 is ENHRY and CDR2 is SYGVKD. The chain's CDR3 is CAAGQVVSDTQYF. As DNA, the CDR3 is TGTGCCGCAGGACAGGTTGTCTCAGATACGCAGTATTTT.

This clonotype was seen ten or more times. This chain connects TRBV4-1 to TRBJ2-4, with D possibly called TRBD1 or TRBD2 (5 bases each). Between the trimmed V and J ends, which lost 3 bases and 0 bases, there was a span of 18 bases. This CDR3 contains 18 residues. Germline CDR1 MGHRA, CDR2 YSYEKL. In DNA form, the CDR3 reads TGCGCCAGCAGCCACGGTCTCCCCGGGACCCTAGCCAAAAACATTCAGTACTTC. Amino acids: CASSHGLPGTLAKNIQYF.

The gene calls are TRBV5-4 and TRBJ2-3; 7 bases align to TRBD2. Germline V gene sequence: CDR1 SGHNT, CDR2 YYREEE (reference sequence). The CDR3 length is 17 residues. Germline trimming cut 5 bases from V and 0 bases from J; bases unmatched to any gene: 12. The CDR3 is CASSSGAGRDSTDTQYF. CDR3 coding DNA: TGTGCCAGCAGTTCTGGGGCGGGGAGGGACAGCACAGATACGCAGTATTTT.

The CDR3 DNA sequence: TGTGCCTGGAGTCTAATGGACGGAGCCTACGAGCAGTACTTC. Residues: CAWSLMDGAYEQYF. The rearrangement uses TRBV30 and TRBJ2-7; D is ambiguous. Germline V gene data show CDR1 as GTSNPN and CDR2 as SVGIG (reference sequence). Trimming shortened V by 2 bases and J by 2 bases, and 13 bases separated the two germline ends. The CDR3 is 14 amino acids.

This clonotype has at least ten counts. The chain recombines TRBV23-1 with TRBJ1-5; tentative D call: TRBD1 (5 bases). TRBV23-1 is identified as an open reading frame with a role that is uncertain. The CDR3 length is 20 residues. V was shortened by 3 bases and J by 0 bases, with 24 bases between the two germline ends. CDR3: CASSHPLGVDWRDSNQPQHF. The CDR3 DNA follows: TGCGCCAGCAGTCACCCCTTGGGGGTGGATTGGAGGGATAGCAATCAGCCCCAGCATTTT.

This clonotype occurred many times. The chain uses TRBV28 and TRBJ2-7; the D gene is possibly TRBD1 (6 bases). Trimming removed 10 bases from V and 3 bases from J, with 16 bases in between. The CDR3 extends over 13 amino acids. Germline loops: CDR1 MDHEN, CDR2 SYDVKM. The CDR3 DNA sequence: TGTGCCACCTTAAGGGGGATCGGCTACGAGCAGTACTTC. Protein product: CATLRGIGYEQYF.

This clonotype showed up many times. The rearrangement joins TRBV30 to TRBJ2-2; TRBD1 is a possible D gene (5 bases). This CDR3 is built from 14 residues. Germline lookup yields CDR1 GTSNPN and CDR2 SVGIG (reference sequence). V lost 4 bases and J 5 bases, leaving 14 bases between the germline ends. Here the CDR3 reads CAWNGQGLTGELFF. The CDR3 nucleotides are TGTGCCTGGAATGGGCAGGGTCTAACCGGGGAGCTGTTTTTT. Variable domain in full (rest from reference TRBV30 and TRBJ2-2): SQTIHQWPATLVQPVGSPLSLECTVEGTSNPNLYWYRQAAGRGLQLLFYSVGIGQISSEVPQNLSASRPQDRQFILSSKKLLLSDSGFYLCAWNGQGLTGELFFGEGSRLTVL.

This clonotype appeared many times. V gene TRBV29-1 combines with J gene TRBJ2-3, with TRBD2 matching over 7 bases. V shed 7 bases and J 2 bases; nucleotides not matched to a gene: 9. This CDR3 is 14 amino acids long. Germline values: CDR1 SQVTM, CDR2 ANQGSEA. The CDR3 protein is CSAAGLAATDTQYF. The CDR3 nucleotides read TGCAGCGCCGCGGGTCTAGCGGCCACAGATACGCAGTATTTT.

There are many counts of this clonotype. The rearrangement joins TRBV28 to TRBJ1-5, with TRBD1 matching over 7 bases. The CDR3 totals 14 residues. Germline loops: CDR1 MDHEN, CDR2 SYDVKM. V lost 10 bases to trimming and J lost 1 base; unmatched junction nucleotides: 7. CDR3 protein: CATRDSLSNQPQHF. For the CDR3, the DNA is TGTGCCACCCGGGACAGTTTGAGCAATCAGCCCCAGCATTTT.

In this sample, this clonotype turned up many times. The rearrangement uses TRBV28 and TRBJ2-1, with 14 bases lining up with TRBD2. CDR1 is MDHEN, CDR2 SYDVKM, per germline. CDR3 length: 19 residues. The trim removed 5 bases at V and 3 bases at J, leaving 12 bases unmatched. CDR3 in DNA: TGTGCCAGCAGTGGGGGGACTAGCGGGAGCTGGGGTCGCTACAATGAGCAGTTCTTC. Translated: CASSGGTSGSWGRYNEQFF.

This clonotype was detected ten times or more. The chain recombines TRBV11-2 with TRBJ1-3, with D possibly TRBD1 on 5 matching bases. Per germline, CDR1 SGHAT and CDR2 FQNNGV. The V end lost 1 base, the J end lost 4 bases, and 11 bases lay between the germline ends. CDR3 size: 15 residues. The chain's CDR3 is CASSLVAGTGNTIYF. The CDR3, as DNA: TGTGCCAGCAGCTTAGTAGCAGGGACCGGAAACACCATATATTTT. The variable domain in full, with the rest retrieved from reference TRBV11-2 and TRBJ1-3, is EAGVAQSPRYKIIEKRQSVAFWCNPISGHATLYWYQQILGQGPKLLIQFQNNGVVDDSQLPKDRFSAERLKGVDSTLKIQPAKLEDSAVYLCASSLVAGTGNTIYFGEGSWLTVV.

This clonotype occurred many times. The chain couples TRBV29-1 to TRBJ1-1; 7 nucleotides match TRBD1. V was clipped by 5 bases and J by 1 base; unmatched bases: 7. Germline V gene lookup returns CDR1 SQVTM and CDR2 ANQGSEA. There are 14 residues in the CDR3. CDR3 region: CSVMTGTSNTEAFF. The CDR3 coding sequence is TGCAGCGTTATGACAGGGACCTCGAACACTGAAGCTTTCTTT.

There are many counts of this clonotype. The chain employs TRBV30 and TRBJ2-1; D not certain. The CDR3 consists of 12 residues. CDR1 and CDR2 (germline): GTSNPN, SVGIG (reference sequence). V lost 0 bases, J lost 10 bases, and 10 bases lay in between. The CDR3 DNA reads as TGTGCCTGGAGTGTACTAAGAAGCGAGCAGTTCTTC. Protein sequence: CAWSVLRSEQFF.

This clonotype showed up many times. The chain has TRBV27 and TRBJ2-3, with D uncertain. CDR3 size: 11 residues. Germline V gene lookup returns CDR1 MNHEY and CDR2 SMNVEV (reference sequence). The V and J ends lost 4 bases and 7 bases respectively, with 6 bases between them. In DNA form, the CDR3 reads TGTGCCAGCAGTTGGCGGTATACGCAGTATTTT. This gives the protein CASSWRYTQYF.

This clonotype was seen repeatedly, ten times or more. The chain couples TRBV7-9 to TRBJ2-1, with a possible D match to TRBD1 (6 bases). The CDR3 runs to 13 residues. V gave up 4 bases and J gave up 6 bases, with 10 bases separating them. Germline assignment: CDR1 SEHNR and CDR2 FQNEAQ (reference sequence). The CDR3 DNA follows: TGTGCCAGCAGCTCTGGACAGTCCAATGAGCAGTTCTTC. Translating it yields CASSSGQSNEQFF.

This clonotype was seen at least ten times. V is TRBV5-8 and J is TRBJ2-2; TRBD2 agrees at 16 bases. The CDR3 extends over 18 amino acids. V dropped 3 bases and J dropped 4; count of bases not matched to a gene: 6. Germline values: CDR1 SGHTS, CDR2 YDEGEE. The CDR3 DNA sequence: TGTGCCAGCAGCTGGGGGACTAGCGGGAGGGCCTTCACCGGGGAGCTGTTTTTT. Protein: CASSWGTSGRAFTGELFF.